This entry describes one T cell receptor (beta chain). Its antigen is unidentified. In making TCR cDNA, 5'RACE template switching added a universal primer site and UMIs to it. Using its own MiXCR run on the 5' RACE reads, TCRdb lists one record per CDR3 protein. In the table there are some 600,000 distinct CDR3 sequences, around 12% of which are singletons. These data originate in a study of T cells after yellow fever vaccination. Regarding the study as a whole: Reappearing after the booster were most of the clones from primary vaccination (approximately 96% CD4, 88% CD8).

V gave up 7 bases and J gave up 5 bases, with 17 bases separating them. The CDR3 loop spans 14 amino acids. Germline loops: CDR1 SGHTA, CDR2 FQGNSA. This sequence joins TRBV7-2 and TRBJ1-2, with D perhaps matching TRBD1 (5 bases). Specimen: PBMCs, collected on the day of the yellow fever booster vaccination. This receptor was obtained from a man aged 25-40 years who received the YFV17D yellow fever vaccine. The CDR3 loop reads CASTPGRWGYGYTF. CDR3 bases: TGTGCCAGCACCCCGGGGCGGTGGGGGTATGGCTACACCTTC.